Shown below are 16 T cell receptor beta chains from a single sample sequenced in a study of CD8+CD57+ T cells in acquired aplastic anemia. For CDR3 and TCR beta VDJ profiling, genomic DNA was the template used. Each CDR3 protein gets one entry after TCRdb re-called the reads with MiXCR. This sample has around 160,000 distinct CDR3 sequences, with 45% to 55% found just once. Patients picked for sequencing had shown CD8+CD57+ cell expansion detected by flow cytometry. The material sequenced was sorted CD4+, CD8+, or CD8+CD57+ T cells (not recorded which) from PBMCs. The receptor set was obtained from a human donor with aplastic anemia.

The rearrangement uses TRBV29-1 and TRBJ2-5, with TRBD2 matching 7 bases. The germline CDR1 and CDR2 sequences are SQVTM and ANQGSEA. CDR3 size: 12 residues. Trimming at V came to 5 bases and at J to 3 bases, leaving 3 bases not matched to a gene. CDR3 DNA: TGCAGCGTTACCGGGGGGAAAGAGACCCAGTACTTC. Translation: CSVTGGKETQYF.

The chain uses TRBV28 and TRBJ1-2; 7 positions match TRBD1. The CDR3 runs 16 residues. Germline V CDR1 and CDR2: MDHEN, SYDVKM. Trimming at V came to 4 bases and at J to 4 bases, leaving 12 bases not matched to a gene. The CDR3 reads CASSSEGAEQIYGYTF. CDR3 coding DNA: TGTGCCAGCAGTTCTGAGGGGGCGGAACAGATCTATGGCTACACCTTC.

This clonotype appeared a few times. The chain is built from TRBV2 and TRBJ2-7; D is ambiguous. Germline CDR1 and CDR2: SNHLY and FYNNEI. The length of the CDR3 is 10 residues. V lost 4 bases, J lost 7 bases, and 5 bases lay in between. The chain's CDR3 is CASSGLEQYF. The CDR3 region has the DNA TGTGCCAGCAGTGGACTGGAGCAGTACTTC.

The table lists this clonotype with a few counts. CDR3 in amino acids: CASRATNEKLFF. The CDR3 nucleotides read TGTGCCAGCAGGGCAACTAATGAAAAACTGTTTTTT. V gene TRBV27 combines with J gene TRBJ1-4; D gene uncertain. Germline V CDR1 and CDR2: MNHEY, SMNVEV (reference sequence). Deletions cut 6 bases from V and 0 bases from J, with 2 bases between. The CDR3 is 12 amino acids.

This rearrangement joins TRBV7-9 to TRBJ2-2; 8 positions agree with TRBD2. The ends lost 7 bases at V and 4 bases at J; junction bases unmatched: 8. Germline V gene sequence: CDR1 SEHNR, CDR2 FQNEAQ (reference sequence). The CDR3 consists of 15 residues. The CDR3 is CASKTGTRITGELFF. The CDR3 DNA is TGTGCCAGCAAAACCGGGACTAGGATCACCGGGGAGCTGTTTTTT.

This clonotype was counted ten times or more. CDR3 protein: CSARPLAGGTQYF. The CDR3 DNA follows: TGCAGTGCTAGACCTCTAGCGGGAGGCACGCAGTATTTT. J is TRBJ2-3 and V is TRBV20-1; TRBD2 matches at 11 bases. Germline assignment: CDR1 DFQATT and CDR2 SNEGSKA (reference sequence). This CDR3 region has 13 residues. V shed 2 bases, J shed 9 bases, and the junction held 4 bases outside the gene matches.

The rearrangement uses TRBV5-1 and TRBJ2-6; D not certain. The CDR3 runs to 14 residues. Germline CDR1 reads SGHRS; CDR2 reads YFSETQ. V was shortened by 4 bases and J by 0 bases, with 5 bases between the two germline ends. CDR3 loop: CASSRNSGANVLTF. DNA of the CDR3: TGCGCCAGCAGCCGCAACTCTGGGGCCAACGTCCTGACTTTC.

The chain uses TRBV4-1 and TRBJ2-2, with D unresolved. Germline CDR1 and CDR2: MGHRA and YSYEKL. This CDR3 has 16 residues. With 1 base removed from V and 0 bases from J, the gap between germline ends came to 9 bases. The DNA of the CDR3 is TGCGCCAGCAGCCAAGGGTATCGAGCGAACACCGGGGAGCTGTTTTTT. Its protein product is CASSQGYRANTGELFF.

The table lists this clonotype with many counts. In DNA, the CDR3 is TGTGCCAGCAGCCCGGGACAACCCGCCTCCTACAATGAGCAGTTCTTC. Translation: CASSPGQPASYNEQFF. The chain links TRBV7-2 to TRBJ2-1, with a tentative D call TRBD1 (6 bases). Trimming pared 5 bases from V and 0 bases from J, leaving 14 bases between. The germline V gene encodes CDR1 SGHTA and CDR2 FQGNSA. The CDR3 loop spans 16 amino acids.

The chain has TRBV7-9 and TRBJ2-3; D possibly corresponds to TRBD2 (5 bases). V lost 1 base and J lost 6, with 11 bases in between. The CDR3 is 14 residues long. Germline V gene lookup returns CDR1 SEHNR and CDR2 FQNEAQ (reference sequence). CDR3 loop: CASSLGTPGDTQYF. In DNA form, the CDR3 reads TGTGCCAGCAGCTTAGGGACTCCCGGGGATACGCAGTATTTT.

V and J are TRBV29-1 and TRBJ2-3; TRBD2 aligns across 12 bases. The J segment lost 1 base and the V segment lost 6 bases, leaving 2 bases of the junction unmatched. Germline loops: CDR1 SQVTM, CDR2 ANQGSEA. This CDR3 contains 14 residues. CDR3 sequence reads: CSVRLAGGTDTQYF. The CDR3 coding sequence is TGCAGCGTCCGACTAGCGGGGGGCACAGATACGCAGTATTTT.

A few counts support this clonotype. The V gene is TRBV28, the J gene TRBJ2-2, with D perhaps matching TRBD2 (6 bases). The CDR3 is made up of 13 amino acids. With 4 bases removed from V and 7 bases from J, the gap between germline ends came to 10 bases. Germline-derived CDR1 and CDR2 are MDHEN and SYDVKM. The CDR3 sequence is CASSSFSGGELFF. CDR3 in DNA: TGTGCCAGCAGTTCCTTTAGCGGCGGGGAGCTGTTTTTT.

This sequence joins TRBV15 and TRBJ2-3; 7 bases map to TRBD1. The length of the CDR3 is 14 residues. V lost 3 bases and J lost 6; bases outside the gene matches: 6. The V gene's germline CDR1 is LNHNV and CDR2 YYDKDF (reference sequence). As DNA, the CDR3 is TGTGCCACCAGCAGGGGGACAGCCCCGGATACGCAGTATTTT. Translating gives CATSRGTAPDTQYF.

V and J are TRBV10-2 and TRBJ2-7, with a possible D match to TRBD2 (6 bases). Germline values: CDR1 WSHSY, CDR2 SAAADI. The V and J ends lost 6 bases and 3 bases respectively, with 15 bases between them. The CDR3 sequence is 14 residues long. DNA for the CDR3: TGCGCCAGCAGCGCCGGGACTTCCTACTACGAGCAGTACTTC. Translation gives CASSAGTSYYEQYF.

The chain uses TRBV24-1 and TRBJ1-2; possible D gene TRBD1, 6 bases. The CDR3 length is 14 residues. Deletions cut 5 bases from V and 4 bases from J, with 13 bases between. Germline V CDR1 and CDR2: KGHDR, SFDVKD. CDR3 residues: CATSGRTEAYGYTF. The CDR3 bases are TGTGCCACCAGTGGAAGGACAGAGGCCTATGGCTACACCTTC.

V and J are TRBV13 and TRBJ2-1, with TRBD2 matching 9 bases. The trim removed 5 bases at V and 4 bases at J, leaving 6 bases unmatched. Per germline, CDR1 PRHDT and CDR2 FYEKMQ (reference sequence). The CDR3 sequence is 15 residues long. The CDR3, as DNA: TGTGCCAGCAGCGAGCGGGGGGCCTGGTACAATGAGCAGTTCTTC. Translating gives CASSERGAWYNEQFF.